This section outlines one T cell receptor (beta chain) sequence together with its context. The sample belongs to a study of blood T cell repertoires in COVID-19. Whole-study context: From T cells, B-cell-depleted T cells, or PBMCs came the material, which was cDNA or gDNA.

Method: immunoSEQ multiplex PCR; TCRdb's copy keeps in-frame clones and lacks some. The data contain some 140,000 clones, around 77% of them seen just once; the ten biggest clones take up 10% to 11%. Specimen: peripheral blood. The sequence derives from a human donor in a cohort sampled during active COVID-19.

The CDR3 nucleotides are TGTGCCAGCAGCGACAGGGGGCCTTATGGCTACACCTTC. Its translation: CASSDRGPYGYTF. V gene TRBV12-3 or TRBV12-4 combines with J gene TRBJ1-2; 10 bases line up with TRBD1. After removal of 6 bases from V and 5 bases from J, the junction contained 3 bases not matched to a gene. The length of the CDR3 is 13 residues.